One and the same sample provided the 32 T cell receptor beta chains below, sequenced in a study of metastatic and nonmetastatic thyroid tumors. Patients were all untreated before their thyroid surgery. With MiXCR, TCRdb reprocessed the PCR reads. The table shows around 19,000 clones, with over 9% occurring only once. Specimen: blood. These TCRs come from a female donor with papillary thyroid cancer or a benign thyroid nodule (not recorded which). Some clones in this sample may be carry-over from other donors' samples.

Details on this clone: Just one base apart from a much larger clone, this may be a read error. The rearrangement uses TRBV7-2 and TRBJ2-3; 7 bases match TRBD2. The germline CDR1 and CDR2 sequences are SGHTA and FQGNSA. Unmatched junction bases numbered 7, after V lost 4 bases and J lost 6 bases. The CDR3 is 14 amino acids. CDR3 amino acids: CASSSTSRSDTQYF. DNA of the CDR3: TGTGCCAGCAGCTCGACTAGCAGGAGTGATACGCAGTATTTT.

In its sample, this clone was seen many times. The genes are TRBV2 and TRBJ1-2; no clear D. V was pared by 7 bases and J by 8 bases, with 20 bases between. The CDR3 length is 14 residues. Germline V gene sequence: CDR1 SNHLY, CDR2 FYNNEI. Written as DNA, the CDR3 is TGTGCCAGCACCATAGGCGACGGGGTCGGCGGCTACACCTTC. As protein: CASTIGDGVGGYTF. Looking up the rest from reference TRBV2 and TRBJ1-2 gives the full variable domain: EPEVTQTPSHQVTQMGQEVILRCVPISNHLYFYWYRQILGQKVEFLVSFYNNEISEKSEIFDDQFSVERPDGSNFTLKIRSTKLEDSAMYFCASTIGDGVGGYTFGSGTRLTVV.

This clone was counted at least ten times. The chain is built from TRBV7-8 and TRBJ1-2; unclear D gene. CDR3 length: 14 residues. Germline V CDR1 and CDR2: SGHVS, FQNEAQ. V lost 1 base and J 4 bases, leaving 10 bases between the germline ends. The CDR3 sequence is CASSLGALTYGYTF. CDR3 in DNA: TGTGCCAGCAGCTTAGGGGCGCTGACCTATGGCTACACCTTC.

The V and J genes are TRBV6-2 or TRBV6-3 and TRBJ2-5; no clear D. CDR3 length equals 14 residues. Looked up from germline, CDR1 is MNHEY and CDR2 is SVGEGT. With 0 bases removed from V and 5 bases from J, the gap between germline ends came to 10 bases. For the CDR3, the DNA is TGTGCCAGCAGTTACTCGGCGAACGGGGAGACCCAGTACTTC. Translated: CASSYSANGETQYF.

This clone showed up many times. This chain links TRBV30 with TRBJ2-6; TRBD1 matches at 9 bases. Germline CDR1 reads GTSNPN; CDR2 reads SVGIG (reference sequence). Trimming at V came to 0 bases and at J to 4 bases, leaving 10 bases not matched to a gene. The CDR3 runs 18 residues. CDR3 nucleotides: TGTGCCTGGAGTGTAACAGGGGGCGCATGGGCCGGGGCCAACGTCCTGACTTTC. It yields the protein CAWSVTGGAWAGANVLTF.

There are many counts of this clone. The rearrangement links TRBV20-1 to TRBJ2-1; D may be TRBD1 or TRBD2 (5 bases each). The CDR3 totals 14 residues. Germline V gives CDR1 DFQATT, CDR2 SNEGSKA (reference sequence). Trimming took off 3 bases at V and 5 bases at J, with 14 bases between the two ends. The CDR3 DNA reads as TGCAGTGCTAGGGAACCGGGGCTTCACAATGAGCAGTTCTTC. It encodes CSAREPGLHNEQFF.

This clone was seen a few times. The chain carries TRBV18 and TRBJ2-2; D is possibly TRBD2 (5 bases). The V end lost 2 bases, the J end lost 6 bases, and 10 bases lay between the germline ends. From germline, CDR1 is KGHSH and CDR2 LQKENI. The length of the CDR3 is 14 residues. The CDR3 coding sequence is TGTGCCAGCTCACCAGAGCGGCCCCCCGGGGAGCTGTTTTTT. The encoded protein is CASSPERPPGELFF. The variable domain in full, completed from reference TRBV18 and TRBJ2-2, reads NAGVMQNPRHLVRRRGQEARLRCSPMKGHSHVYWYRQLPEEGLKFMVYLQKENIIDESGMPKERFSAEFPKEGPSILRIQQVVRGDSAAYFCASSPERPPGELFFGEGSRLTVL.

This clone is termed medium-sized. The chain carries TRBV10-2 and TRBJ2-2, with D possibly TRBD1 on 6 matching bases. The CDR3 length is 16 residues. V shed 4 bases and J shed 0 bases, with 12 bases lying between them. Germline values: CDR1 WSHSY, CDR2 SAAADI. The CDR3 spells CASSGPTGSNTGELFF. The CDR3 nucleotides are TGCGCCAGCAGTGGGCCGACAGGTTCGAACACCGGGGAGCTGTTTTTT.

This clone was detected ten times or more. The chain has TRBV2 and TRBJ2-3; no reliable D call. Germline lookup yields CDR1 SNHLY and CDR2 FYNNEI. This CDR3 has 12 residues. Trimming cost V 4 bases and J 0 bases, with 2 bases left between them. CDR3 sequence: CASSVSTDTQYF. CDR3 in DNA: TGTGCCAGCAGTGTTAGCACAGATACGCAGTATTTT.

The chain links TRBV6-6 to TRBJ2-3, with no clear D. The CDR3 has 16 residues. Trimming cost V 6 bases and J 0 bases, with 16 bases left between them. Germline loops: CDR1 MNHNY, CDR2 SVGAGI (reference sequence). For the CDR3, the DNA is TGTGCCAGCAGATCTATCGTGACCTCTAGCACAGATACGCAGTATTTT. Translating it yields CASRSIVTSSTDTQYF.

The CDR3 bases are TGTGCCTGGAGCACCGGGACTTTAAAAGAGACCCAGTACTTC. It yields the protein CAWSTGTLKETQYF. The chain combines TRBV30 with TRBJ2-5; tentatively, D is TRBD2 (6 bases). Germline-derived CDR1 and CDR2 are GTSNPN and SVGIG (reference sequence). CDR3 length equals 14 residues. V was trimmed by 3 bases and J by 3 bases, leaving 14 bases between them.

By share, this clone ranks as medium-sized. The V and J genes are TRBV27 and TRBJ2-7, with D possibly matching TRBD1 (5 bases). This CDR3 region has 14 residues. Trimming pared 3 bases from V and 3 bases from J, leaving 12 bases between. CDR1 and CDR2 (germline): MNHEY, SMNVEV (reference sequence). CDR3 region: CASSFRAGNYEQYF. CDR3 DNA: TGTGCCAGCAGTTTTAGGGCAGGGAACTACGAGCAGTACTTC.

This clone was seen ten or more times. The chain carries TRBV19 and TRBJ2-1, with D perhaps matching TRBD1 (5 bases). The CDR3 runs to 13 residues. Germline V CDR1 and CDR2: LNHDA, SQIVND (reference sequence). V was cut by 8 bases and J by 7 bases, with 15 bases left in between. The chain's CDR3 is CASSLSSGNEQFF. The CDR3 DNA follows: TGTGCCAGTTCCCTGTCTTCAGGGAATGAGCAGTTCTTC. Variable domain in full (rest from reference TRBV19 and TRBJ2-1): DGGITQSPKYLFRKEGQNVTLSCEQNLNHDAMYWYRQDPGQGLRLIYYSQIVNDFQKGDIAEGYSVSREKKESFPLTVTSAQKNPTAFYLCASSLSSGNEQFFGPGTRLTVL.

This clone showed up just a few times. The chain joins TRBV6-2 or TRBV6-3 to TRBJ2-7; 7 bases line up with TRBD2. Germline lookup yields CDR1 MNHEY and CDR2 SVGEGT. The CDR3 sequence is 16 residues long. V was clipped by 6 bases and J by 1 base; unmatched bases: 12. The CDR3 coding sequence is TGTGCCAGCAGCCCACAAGGGGTGGGGGGGTCCTACGAGCAGTACTTC. Translation gives CASSPQGVGGSYEQYF.

This clone was picked up many times. The chain joins TRBV20-1 to TRBJ2-7; D unresolved. This CDR3 region has 15 residues. Germline CDR1 is DFQATT and CDR2 is SNEGSKA (reference sequence). V was cut by 7 bases and J by 3 bases, with 22 bases left in between. The CDR3 sequence is CSGQTLVRNRYEQYF. CDR3 DNA: TGCAGTGGACAAACCCTTGTCAGGAACCGCTACGAGCAGTACTTC.

This clone was detected ten times or more. This could be a read error, since a much larger clone is one nucleotide away. The gene calls are TRBV6-6 and TRBJ1-1; unclear D gene. Germline lookup yields CDR1 MNHNY and CDR2 SVGAGI (reference sequence). The CDR3 is 14 amino acids. The CDR3 bases are TGTGCCAGCAGTTACTCGGGCAGTGGCACTGGAGCTTTCTTT. This gives the protein CASSYSGSGTGAFF.

In this sample, this clone turned up many times. The V call is TRBV11-3, the J call TRBJ2-3; 9 bases fit TRBD1. Germline assignment: CDR1 SGHNT and CDR2 YENEEA. The CDR3 sequence is 14 residues long. V lost 4 bases and J lost 6; bases outside the gene matches: 5. CDR3 sequence (DNA): TGTGCCAGCAGCTCTCGGGACAGGGAGGATACGCAGTATTTT. It is translated as CASSSRDREDTQYF.

Within the sample, this clone is medium-sized. The V and J genes are TRBV6-1 and TRBJ1-5; TRBD1 aligns across 8 bases. With V trimmed by 4 bases and J by 3 bases, 5 bases remained unmatched. The CDR3 sequence is 15 residues long. Germline V gene sequence: CDR1 MNHNS, CDR2 SASEGT. CDR3 nucleotides: TGTGCCAGCAGTGTTGGGACAGGCACCAATCAGCCCCAGCATTTT. Encoded protein: CASSVGTGTNQPQHF.

This clone occurred many times. The chain carries TRBV7-9 and TRBJ2-7; 7 bases match TRBD1. CDR1 and CDR2 (germline): SEHNR, FQNEAQ (reference sequence). V trimming: 5 bases; J trimming: 6 bases; junction bases outside the gene matches: 4. The CDR3 is 12 residues long. The CDR3 reads CASSLQGTEQYF. CDR3 DNA: TGTGCCAGCAGCCTACAGGGGACCGAGCAGTACTTC.

This clone has ten or more counts. The chain couples TRBV24-1 to TRBJ2-4, with 10 nucleotides matching TRBD1. This CDR3 has 15 amino acids. The V and J ends lost 6 bases and 5 bases, in that order; junction bases with no gene match: 6. In germline, CDR1 is KGHDR, CDR2 SFDVKD. CDR3 in DNA: TGTGCCACCAGTAGGGGGGACAGGGGCCAAAACATTCAGTACTTC. Translating gives CATSRGDRGQNIQYF.

This clone has at least ten counts. The gene calls are TRBV25-1 and TRBJ2-7, with 7 bases matching TRBD1. V gave up 4 bases and J gave up 3 bases; unmatched junction bases: 9. The CDR3 is 15 residues long. The germline CDR1 and CDR2 sequences are MGHDK and SYGVNS. The CDR3 protein is CASSGAGDSNYEQYF. DNA for the CDR3: TGTGCCAGCAGTGGTGCAGGGGACAGCAACTACGAGCAGTACTTC.

This clone was counted many times. The rearrangement uses TRBV11-1 and TRBJ1-3; 8 bases are shared with TRBD1. Losses at the gene ends were 5 bases for V and 1 base for J; bases not matched to a gene: 7. The V gene's germline CDR1 is SGHAT and CDR2 FQDESV (reference sequence). CDR3 size: 16 residues. The CDR3 here is CASSRTGYRSGNTIYF. CDR3 coding DNA: TGTGCCAGCAGCCGGACAGGGTATCGATCTGGAAACACCATATATTTT.

This clone was detected ten times or more. This rearrangement joins TRBV2 to TRBJ2-3, with 12 bases identical to TRBD2. The germline V gene encodes CDR1 SNHLY and CDR2 FYNNEI. This CDR3 comprises 18 residues. The V gene end was trimmed by 6 bases and the J gene end by 3 bases; junction bases not matched to a gene: 13. The CDR3 sequence is CASSSAAETSGGTDTQYF. CDR3 DNA sequence: TGTGCCAGCAGCTCGGCCGCGGAGACTAGCGGGGGTACAGATACGCAGTATTTT.

The table lists this clone with many counts. The J gene is TRBJ2-1, the V gene TRBV10-3; the D call may be TRBD1 or TRBD2 (5 bases each). Trimming removed 2 bases from V and 7 bases from J, with 15 bases in between. Germline V gene data show CDR1 as ENHRY and CDR2 as SYGVKD. This CDR3 has 15 amino acids. The CDR3 DNA reads TGTGCCATCAGTGAGCCGAGGGGTCTTTCGAATGAGCAGTTCTTC. Translated: CAISEPRGLSNEQFF.

Regarding this clone: Possible read error: a much larger clone is one base away. This chain links TRBV5-8 with TRBJ2-7; D is unclear. Germline loops: CDR1 SGHTS, CDR2 YDEGEE. This CDR3 comprises 13 residues. Trimming removed 1 base at V and 6 bases at J, with 11 bases between. The CDR3 DNA is TGTGCCAGCAGCTTGTTGTCGCCGCCCGAGCAGTACTTC. Translating it yields CASSLLSPPEQYF.

This clone was counted many times. The chain couples TRBV10-1 to TRBJ2-3; maybe TRBD2 (6 bases). The CDR3 runs to 14 residues. Germline V gene lookup returns CDR1 WNHNN and CDR2 SYGVQD (reference sequence). The V gene lost 5 bases and the J gene lost 1 base, with 10 bases spanning the gap. In DNA, the CDR3 is TGCGCCAGCAGTTACGAGCGGGGCACAGATACGCAGTATTTT. Residues: CASSYERGTDTQYF.

This clone was observed many times. Other DNA sequences from this sample encode an identical CDR3 as well. The J gene is TRBJ2-7, the V gene TRBV5-1, with 8 nucleotides matching TRBD2. Germline V CDR1 and CDR2: SGHRS, YFSETQ. V was clipped by 4 bases and J by 2 bases; unmatched bases: 14. CDR3 length: 17 residues. The CDR3 reads CASSLFPGLEGAYEQYF. Written as DNA, the CDR3 is TGCGCCAGCAGCCTGTTCCCGGGACTAGAGGGAGCCTACGAGCAGTACTTC.

This clone was seen at least ten times. J is TRBJ2-7 and V is TRBV10-1; 9 bases agree with TRBD1. Germline CDR1 reads WNHNN; CDR2 reads SYGVQD (reference sequence). V shed 0 bases, J shed 6 bases, and the junction held 6 bases outside the gene matches. The CDR3 length is 15 residues. The CDR3 nucleotides read TGCGCCAGCAGTGAGTCCGGGACAGGGTCGCGCGAGCAGTACTTC. Translated: CASSESGTGSREQYF.

This clone has just a few counts. This may stem from a read error, because a much larger clone lies one nucleotide away. In the same sample, other DNA sequences code for this CDR3. The CDR3 here is CATSSDRRDRGGNEQFF. CDR3 bases: TGTGCCACCAGCAGCGACCGGCGTGACAGGGGGGGAAATGAGCAGTTCTTC. V and J are TRBV15 and TRBJ2-1; 9 bases map to TRBD1. This CDR3 has 17 amino acids. Germline V CDR1 and CDR2: LNHNV, YYDKDF (reference sequence). J lost 7 bases, V lost 3 bases, and 13 bases had no gene match.

This clone was recorded many times. The genes are TRBV14 and TRBJ2-7; 9 bases map to TRBD2. Germline V gives CDR1 SGHDN, CDR2 FVKESK. J gave up 1 base and V 0 bases, and 4 bases lay outside the gene matches. The CDR3 covers 16 residues. The CDR3 DNA reads TGTGCCAGCAGCCAAGATCTCCTAGCGGGGTCCTACGAGCAGTACTTC. Translating gives CASSQDLLAGSYEQYF.

This clone is categorized as medium-sized (0.01 to 0.1%). The chain has TRBV6-2 or TRBV6-3 and TRBJ2-6; D unclear. V was cut by 4 bases and J by 0 bases, with 7 bases left in between. This CDR3 is 15 amino acids long. CDR1 and CDR2 from the germline V gene are MNHEY and SVGEGT. CDR3 region: CASSFDISGANVLTF. Written as DNA, the CDR3 is TGTGCCAGCAGTTTCGACATCTCTGGGGCCAACGTCCTGACTTTC.

By share, this clone ranks as medium-sized. CDR3 in amino acids: CASSEMGTVHTDTQYF. As DNA, the CDR3 is TGTGCCAGCAGTGAGATGGGGACGGTTCACACAGATACGCAGTATTTT. This chain joins TRBV6-1 and TRBJ2-3; D could derive from TRBD1 or TRBD2 (5 bases each). CDR1 is MNHNS and CDR2 is SASEGT in the germline V gene. Trimming left V 3 bases short and J 2 bases short, with 15 bases between. The CDR3 is made up of 16 amino acids.